The 26 T cell receptor beta chains presented below share a single source sample, sequenced in a study of T cell changes during pregnancy in multiple sclerosis. Assay: immunoSEQ multiplex PCR; the TCRdb copy retains only in-frame clones and omits some. The sample lists around 50,000 clones, just under 90% occurring once. The material sequenced was peripheral blood from another person, used as feeder cells. The receptor set was obtained from a human donor whose cells served as feeder cells for cultures in a pregnancy study.

The gene calls are TRBV5-5 and TRBJ2-5; D uncertain. Trimming removed 2 bases from V and 5 bases from J, with 4 bases in between. The CDR3 is 11 amino acids. Germline V gives CDR1 SGHKS, CDR2 YYEKEE (reference sequence). DNA of the CDR3: TGTGCCAGCAGCTTCAGTGAGACCCAGTACTTC. It is translated as CASSFSETQYF.

The J gene is TRBJ2-1, the V gene TRBV4-1; D is unclear. The CDR3 length is 13 residues. CDR1 MGHRA and CDR2 YSYEKL come from the germline V gene. Between the trimmed V and J ends, which lost 4 bases and 5 bases, there was a span of 9 bases. CDR3 sequence (DNA): TGCGCCAGCAGCCCCCCTGGGAACAATGAGCAGTTCTTC. Translating it yields CASSPPGNNEQFF.

V is TRBV7-9 and J is TRBJ1-4; 7 bases align to TRBD1. The CDR3 has 14 residues. The ends lost 5 bases at V and 7 bases at J; junction bases unmatched: 7. The germline CDR1 and CDR2 sequences are SEHNR and FQNEAQ (reference sequence). For the CDR3, the DNA is TGTGCCAGCAGCGCCGCCGGGACAGCTGAAAAACTGTTTTTT. Translation: CASSAAGTAEKLFF.

This sequence joins TRBV19 and TRBJ2-2, with unresolved D. Germline loops: CDR1 LNHDA, CDR2 SQIVND (reference sequence). V was clipped by 8 bases and J by 5 bases, with 27 bases between them. CDR3 size: 18 residues. CDR3 DNA: TGTGCCAGTTCCGCCATGCAGGCGGCTCAGGCGTTGACCGGGGAGCTGTTTTTT. Protein product: CASSAMQAAQALTGELFF.

This sequence joins TRBV6-1 and TRBJ2-3, with TRBD2 as a possible D gene (7 bases). This CDR3 region has 16 residues. The V gene lost 0 bases and the J gene lost 1 base, with 11 bases spanning the gap. Germline CDR1 reads MNHNS; CDR2 reads SASEGT. CDR3 DNA: TGTGCCAGCAGTGAAGCATGGGAGGGGGGCACAGATACGCAGTATTTT. Translated: CASSEAWEGGTDTQYF.

The chain has TRBV7-9 and TRBJ1-6, with TRBD1 identical over 8 bases. The V gene's germline CDR1 is SEHNR and CDR2 FQNEAQ (reference sequence). The CDR3 loop spans 14 amino acids. After removal of 3 bases from V and 7 bases from J, the junction contained 2 bases not matched to a gene. The CDR3 DNA is TGTGCCAGCAGCTTTGGACAGGGAAATTCACCCCTCCACTTT. Protein product: CASSFGQGNSPLHF.

The rearrangement uses TRBV28 and TRBJ1-1; D may be TRBD1 (6 bases). Germline V lookup: CDR1 MDHEN, CDR2 SYDVKM. V dropped 6 bases and J dropped 1 base, with 12 bases sitting between them. The CDR3 consists of 14 residues. The CDR3 is CASRNRAPNTEAFF. CDR3 nucleotide sequence: TGTGCCAGCAGGAACAGGGCGCCGAACACTGAAGCTTTCTTT.

In DNA, the CDR3 is TGTGCCAGTAGTATTTCAGGGAGGTCCTACGAGCAGTACTTC. Translating it yields CASSISGRSYEQYF. The chain joins TRBV19 to TRBJ2-7; D perhaps matches TRBD2 (6 bases). Between the trimmed V and J ends, which lost 3 bases and 1 base, there was a span of 10 bases. Germline V lookup: CDR1 LNHDA, CDR2 SQIVND (reference sequence). CDR3 size: 14 residues.

V and J are TRBV2 and TRBJ1-6; D is uncertain. V lost 4 bases, J lost 6 bases, and 4 bases lay in between. The CDR3 has 12 amino acids. The germline V gene has CDR1 SNHLY and CDR2 FYNNEI. Written as DNA, the CDR3 is TGTGCCAGCAGTGGGTCTAATTCACCCCTCCACTTT. This encodes CASSGSNSPLHF.

V usage is TRBV19 and J usage is TRBJ1-2; maybe TRBD1 (5 bases). The CDR3 length is 14 residues. CDR1 LNHDA and CDR2 SQIVND come from the germline V gene (reference sequence). V was pared by 6 bases and J by 2 bases, with 13 bases between. The DNA of the CDR3 is TGTGCCAGTAGGACAGTTTCCTCAAACTATGGCTACACCTTC. Translating it yields CASRTVSSNYGYTF.

V usage is TRBV30 and J usage is TRBJ2-2; TRBD1 aligns across 7 bases. Germline V lookup: CDR1 GTSNPN, CDR2 SVGIG (reference sequence). The CDR3 has 15 amino acids. J gave up 0 bases and V 5 bases, and 6 bases lay outside the gene matches. CDR3 nucleotide sequence: TGTGCCTGGGGGGGACAGCTCGCGAACACCGGGGAGCTGTTTTTT. Protein product: CAWGGQLANTGELFF.

The rearrangement joins TRBV4-1 to TRBJ1-5; the D gene is possibly TRBD1 (5 bases). Deletions cut 0 bases from V and 3 bases from J, with 15 bases between. The V gene's germline CDR1 is MGHRA and CDR2 YSYEKL. This CDR3 has 17 amino acids. CDR3 DNA: TGCGCCAGCAGCCAAGATCTCGGGGGTTTGAACAATCAGCCCCAGCATTTT. It is translated as CASSQDLGGLNNQPQHF.

This clone has just a few counts. The chain joins TRBV18 to TRBJ1-6; TRBD1 is a possible D gene (6 bases). Germline V gives CDR1 KGHSH, CDR2 LQKENI. V lost 5 bases and J lost 7, with 15 bases in between. The CDR3 totals 15 residues. In DNA form, the CDR3 reads TGTGCCAGCTCAAAAGAATACAGGGAGAATTCACCCCTCCACTTT. It yields the protein CASSKEYRENSPLHF.

The genes are TRBV11-2 and TRBJ1-2; D remains unclear. The V gene lost 5 bases and the J gene lost 7 bases, with 14 bases spanning the gap. The CDR3 is made up of 13 amino acids. The germline V gene encodes CDR1 SGHAT and CDR2 FQNNGV. CDR3 DNA sequence: TGTGCCAGCAGCCTCTCCGCGTTCGGTGGCTACACCTTC. Its protein product is CASSLSAFGGYTF.

The gene calls are TRBV30 and TRBJ2-5; D perhaps matches TRBD2 (6 bases). CDR1 is GTSNPN, CDR2 SVGIG, per germline (reference sequence). Trimming removed 5 bases from V and 1 base from J, with 8 bases in between. The CDR3 is made up of 12 amino acids. The CDR3 DNA is TGTGCCTGGGCGACTAGCCAAGAGACCCAGTACTTC. This translates into CAWATSQETQYF.

The chain couples TRBV9 to TRBJ2-2, with 10 bases aligning to TRBD1. V lost 0 bases and J lost 11; bases outside the gene matches: 7. Germline CDR1 and CDR2: SGDLS and YYNGEE. The CDR3 runs to 15 residues. The CDR3 is CASSVEDRGRGELFF. The DNA for the CDR3 is TGTGCCAGCAGCGTAGAAGACAGGGGGCGCGGTGAGCTGTTTTTT.

This clone was recorded a few times. J is TRBJ2-1 and V is TRBV5-1; 10 nucleotides match TRBD2. In germline, CDR1 is SGHRS, CDR2 YFSETQ. The CDR3 sequence is 15 residues long. With 0 bases clipped from V and 4 bases from J, the junction kept 1 base outside the gene matches. The CDR3 DNA follows: TGCGCCAGCAGCTTGGGACTAGCGGGTTACAATGAGCAGTTCTTC. Amino acids: CASSLGLAGYNEQFF.

This clone was recorded once. The V gene is TRBV6-6, the J gene TRBJ1-1; TRBD1 matches 8 bases. CDR1 is MNHNY, CDR2 SVGAGI, per germline (reference sequence). The CDR3 covers 14 residues. Trimming at V came to 7 bases and at J to 11 bases, leaving 15 bases not matched to a gene. The CDR3: CASMQTGANIGAFF. The CDR3 nucleotides are TGTGCCAGCATGCAGACAGGGGCCAACATCGGGGCTTTCTTT.

Only one count was recorded for this clone. J is TRBJ2-1 and V is TRBV5-4, with D possibly being TRBD2 (7 bases). CDR1 is SGHNT, CDR2 YYREEE, per germline (reference sequence). The CDR3 sequence is 18 residues long. Trimming took off 4 bases at V and 2 bases at J, with 22 bases between the two ends. The CDR3 region is CASSPLGGGGLTYNEQFF. CDR3 bases: TGTGCCAGCAGCCCCCTAGGTGGCGGGGGCCTAACCTACAATGAGCAGTTCTTC.

The V and J genes are TRBV5-1 and TRBJ2-5; D remains ambiguous. Germline assignment: CDR1 SGHRS and CDR2 YFSETQ. V was cut by 1 base and J by 5 bases, with 9 bases left in between. CDR3 size: 13 residues. This chain's CDR3 is CASSLSGLETQYF. Here the CDR3 DNA reads TGCGCCAGCAGCTTGTCTGGGTTGGAGACCCAGTACTTC. The full variable domain, its missing parts supplied by reference TRBV5-1 and TRBJ2-5, is KAGVTQTPRYLIKTRGQQVTLSCSPISGHRSVSWYQQTPGQGLQFLFEYFSETQRNKGNFPGRFSGRQFSNSRSEMNVSTLELGDSALYLCASSLSGLETQYFGPGTRLLVL.

This clone was counted a few times. Lacking the conserved final phenylalanine or tryptophan, this CDR3 likely reflects a read error. It is unclear where the CDR3 begins or ends on the DNA, so no DNA is shown, and the CDR3 is as TCRdb lists it. This chain uses TRBV27 with TRBJ1-2. With termini counted, the CDR3 has 11 amino acids. The germline V gene encodes CDR1 MNHEY and CDR2 SMNVEV (reference sequence). The CDR3 region is CASTRRVRLPA.

The CDR3 loop reads CASSEDTAGTYYEQYF. CDR3 sequence (DNA): TGTGCCAGCAGTGAAGATACGGCGGGAACTTACTACGAGCAGTACTTC. The chain links TRBV6-1 to TRBJ2-7; a weak D match, TRBD2 (6 bases). V lost 1 base and J 3 bases, leaving 16 bases between the germline ends. The CDR3 sequence is 16 residues long. Germline V gene data show CDR1 as MNHNS and CDR2 as SASEGT.

The chain links TRBV6-1 to TRBJ1-5, with D perhaps matching TRBD1 (5 bases). From germline, CDR1 is MNHNS and CDR2 SASEGT. V was shortened by 4 bases and J by 0 bases, with 13 bases between the two germline ends. CDR3 size: 16 residues. This CDR3 is CASSATMGGSNQPQHF. The DNA of the CDR3 is TGTGCCAGCAGTGCGACAATGGGGGGTAGCAATCAGCCCCAGCATTTT.

V is TRBV5-1 and J is TRBJ2-3, with TRBD1 identical over 10 bases. CDR1 is SGHRS and CDR2 is YFSETQ in the germline V gene. The length of the CDR3 is 15 residues. Germline trimming cut 4 bases from V and 1 base from J; bases unmatched to any gene: 3. CDR3: CASSLGTGGTDTQYF. The CDR3 DNA reads as TGCGCCAGCAGCCTAGGGACAGGGGGCACAGATACGCAGTATTTT.

V and J are TRBV6-4 and TRBJ2-7, with D uncertain. CDR1 is MRHNA, CDR2 SNTAGT, per germline. The CDR3 totals 13 residues. The ends were cut back, 4 bases at V and 1 base at J, with 8 bases in the middle. The DNA for the CDR3 is TGTGCCAGCAGTGCTGAAAATTCCTACGAGCAGTACTTC. This codes for CASSAENSYEQYF.

The genes are TRBV5-4 and TRBJ2-1, with D possibly matching TRBD2 (6 bases). This CDR3 spans 16 amino acids. CDR1 and CDR2 (germline): SGHNT, YYREEE (reference sequence). Trimming took 2 bases from V and 0 from J, leaving 12 bases between them. CDR3 sequence (DNA): TGTGCCAGCAGCTTACGGAGGGCAAGCTCCTACAATGAGCAGTTCTTC. Translating gives CASSLRRASSYNEQFF.